This passage covers 17 T cell receptor beta chains from one sample sequenced in a study of blood T cell repertoires in COVID-19. Method: immunoSEQ multiplex PCR; TCRdb's copy keeps in-frame clones and lacks some. The table has some 300,000 clones, around 90% seen once; the top ten hold approximately 6%. Sequenced material: peripheral blood. The receptors derive from a woman aged 50 to 60 with COVID-19, enrolled during active disease.

This sequence joins TRBV7-2 and TRBJ2-3; no definite D call. CDR1 and CDR2 from the germline V gene are SGHTA and FQGNSA. Trimming took off 5 bases at V and 0 bases at J, with 6 bases between the two ends. The CDR3 runs to 13 residues. For the CDR3, the DNA is TGTGCCAGCAGCCGTACTAGCACAGATACGCAGTATTTT. This encodes CASSRTSTDTQYF. Full variable domain (rest looked up from reference TRBV7-2 and TRBJ2-3): GAGVSQSPSNKVTEKGKDVELRCDPISGHTALYWYRQSLGQGLEFLIYFQGNSAPDKSGLPSDRFSAERTGGSVSTLTIQRTQQEDSAVYLCASSRTSTDTQYFGPGTRLTVL.

The chain uses TRBV19 and TRBJ2-7; a possible D gene is TRBD1 (5 bases). This CDR3 spans 16 amino acids. Per the germline V gene, CDR1 is LNHDA and CDR2 is SQIVND (reference sequence). V was clipped by 2 bases and J by 0 bases, with 14 bases between them. CDR3 sequence reads: CASSISGPPSSYEQYF. Here the CDR3 DNA reads TGTGCCAGTAGTATATCAGGGCCACCAAGCTCCTACGAGCAGTACTTC.

The chain uses TRBV28 and TRBJ2-5; the match to TRBD1 covers 9 bases. V lost 8 bases and J lost 5; bases outside the gene matches: 18. Germline CDR1 is MDHEN and CDR2 is SYDVKM. This CDR3 has 17 residues. This CDR3 reads CASGPPWDRVRTETQYF. CDR3 coding DNA: TGTGCCAGCGGACCCCCTTGGGACAGGGTCCGTACGGAGACCCAGTACTTC. Looking up the rest from reference TRBV28 and TRBJ2-5 gives the full variable domain: DVKVTQSSRYLVKRTGEKVFLECVQDMDHENMFWYRQDPGLGLRLIYFSYDVKMKEKGDIPEGYSVSREKKERFSLILESASTNQTSMYLCASGPPWDRVRTETQYFGPGTRLLVL.

This chain uses TRBV19 with TRBJ2-1, with 9 bases fitting TRBD1. Germline trimming cut 4 bases from V and 6 bases from J; bases unmatched to any gene: 10. This CDR3 is 16 amino acids long. From germline, CDR1 is LNHDA and CDR2 SQIVND (reference sequence). The CDR3 DNA sequence: TGTGCCAGTAGTACGTTGACAGGGGGGAAAATCAATGAGCAGTTCTTC. It is translated as CASSTLTGGKINEQFF.

This clone was picked up one time. J is TRBJ1-6 and V is TRBV30; no clear D. This CDR3 spans 14 amino acids. CDR1 and CDR2 (germline): GTSNPN, SVGIG (reference sequence). V lost 1 base, J lost 7 bases, and 11 bases lay in between. CDR3 amino acids: CAWSEEGWNSPLHF. The CDR3, as DNA: TGTGCCTGGAGTGAGGAGGGATGGAATTCACCCCTCCACTTT.

The rearrangement joins TRBV6-5 to TRBJ1-6, with 10 bases lining up with TRBD1. This CDR3 has 15 residues. Germline loops: CDR1 MNHEY, CDR2 SVGAGI. After removal of 6 bases from V and 7 bases from J, the junction contained 6 bases not matched to a gene. CDR3 region: CASRPPGQGNSPLHF. In DNA form, the CDR3 reads TGTGCCAGCAGGCCACCGGGACAGGGGAATTCACCCCTCCACTTT.

This clone was found once. The V gene is TRBV30, the J gene TRBJ1-2, with 7 positions matching TRBD1. Unmatched junction bases numbered 11, after V lost 2 bases and J lost 8 bases. Germline V gene lookup returns CDR1 GTSNPN and CDR2 SVGIG (reference sequence). The CDR3 extends over 14 amino acids. The CDR3: CAWSPRTGPRGYTF. As DNA, the CDR3 is TGTGCCTGGAGTCCCCGGACAGGCCCTCGGGGCTACACCTTC.

The V gene is TRBV19, the J gene TRBJ2-1; the match to TRBD2 covers 15 bases. This CDR3 region has 16 residues. The ends lost 5 bases at V and 4 bases at J; junction bases unmatched: 3. Per the germline V gene, CDR1 is LNHDA and CDR2 is SQIVND (reference sequence). The CDR3 reads CASSLGLAGGYNEQFF. The CDR3 DNA reads TGTGCCAGTAGTTTGGGACTAGCGGGAGGATACAATGAGCAGTTCTTC.

The chain links TRBV30 to TRBJ2-7; TRBD1 might be the D (6 bases). V was cut by 0 bases and J by 0 bases, with 6 bases left in between. The CDR3 loop spans 13 amino acids. Germline loops: CDR1 GTSNPN, CDR2 SVGIG (reference sequence). CDR3 DNA sequence: TGTGCCTGGAGTGTGGACAGCTCCTACGAGCAGTACTTC. Its protein is CAWSVDSSYEQYF.

The J gene is TRBJ2-1, the V gene TRBV5-1, with 10 bases fitting TRBD1. Looked up from germline, CDR1 is SGHRS and CDR2 is YFSETQ. V lost 0 bases to trimming and J lost 3 bases; unmatched junction nucleotides: 0. This CDR3 comprises 15 residues. CDR3 DNA: TGCGCCAGCAGCTTGGGGGACAGGGGCTACAATGAGCAGTTCTTC. Its protein product is CASSLGDRGYNEQFF.

This chain joins TRBV3-1 (or the pseudogene TRBV3-2) and TRBJ2-4, with D possibly matching TRBD2 (5 bases). This CDR3 contains 14 residues. Trimming removed 0 bases from V and 6 bases from J, with 9 bases in between. The germline V gene encodes CDR1 LGHDT and CDR2 YNNKEL (reference sequence). CDR3 in DNA: TGTGCCAGCAGCCAAGACGCGGGTGGAAACATTCAGTACTTC. Amino acid sequence: CASSQDAGGNIQYF.

This sequence joins TRBV29-1 and TRBJ1-2; perhaps TRBD1 as D (5 bases). Per germline, CDR1 SQVTM and CDR2 ANQGSEA. Trimming took 4 bases from V and 7 from J, leaving 10 bases between them. The CDR3 totals 11 residues. The CDR3 region is CSVVGAGGYTF. The CDR3 DNA sequence: TGCAGCGTTGTAGGGGCTGGTGGCTACACCTTC.

This chain uses TRBV11-2 with TRBJ2-1; D is unresolved. Trimming stripped 3 bases from V and 3 bases from J, with 18 bases between. This CDR3 region has 17 residues. Germline V gene sequence: CDR1 SGHAT, CDR2 FQNNGV. CDR3 loop: CASSFTTSPGLYNEQFF. The CDR3, as DNA: TGTGCCAGCAGCTTTACAACCTCGCCAGGTCTCTACAATGAGCAGTTCTTC.

The J gene is TRBJ2-1, the V gene TRBV9; 9 bases are shared with TRBD2. The V and J ends lost 5 bases and 1 base, in that order; junction bases with no gene match: 7. This CDR3 contains 16 residues. Germline V lookup: CDR1 SGDLS, CDR2 YYNGEE. In DNA form, the CDR3 reads TGTGCCAGCAGAGGTAGCGGGAGTTCGTCCTACAATGAGCAGTTCTTC. Amino acids: CASRGSGSSSYNEQFF.

The V call is TRBV18, the J call TRBJ1-1; D may be TRBD1 (6 bases). Per the germline V gene, CDR1 is KGHSH and CDR2 is LQKENI. The CDR3 runs 14 residues. Trimming shortened V by 2 bases and J by 10 bases, and 17 bases separated the two germline ends. The CDR3 nucleotides are TGTGCCAGCTCACCATACTCAGGGGAAGCTGCAGCTTTCTTT. Amino acid sequence: CASSPYSGEAAAFF.

This clone was counted a few times. This chain connects TRBV19 to TRBJ1-6, with 9 bases lining up with TRBD1. Germline CDR1 and CDR2: LNHDA and SQIVND (reference sequence). The CDR3 has 16 residues. V lost 5 bases, J lost 0 bases, and 2 bases stayed unmatched. Here the CDR3 DNA reads TGTGCCAGTAGTCGGACAGGGGCCTCCTATAATTCACCCCTCCACTTT. It yields the protein CASSRTGASYNSPLHF.

The rearrangement uses TRBV5-1 and TRBJ2-3; TRBD1 aligns across 9 bases. Trimming cost V 3 bases and J 4 bases; bases outside gene matches: 6. From germline, CDR1 is SGHRS and CDR2 YFSETQ. CDR3 length: 15 amino acids. The CDR3 nucleotides read TGCGCCAGCAGCTGGAGGGACAGGGCGGCAGATACGCAGTATTTT. Protein sequence: CASSWRDRAADTQYF. Variable domain in full (rest from reference TRBV5-1 and TRBJ2-3): KAGVTQTPRYLIKTRGQQVTLSCSPISGHRSVSWYQQTPGQGLQFLFEYFSETQRNKGNFPGRFSGRQFSNSRSEMNVSTLELGDSALYLCASSWRDRAADTQYFGPGTRLTVL.